This TCR beta chain was sequenced in a study of regulatory T cells in long-lasting Graves disease. Study-wide results and limits: There were preferences for TRBV28, TRBJ1-2 and TRBJ2-5 in persistent disease.

The V gene lost 4 bases and the J gene lost 2 bases, with 3 bases spanning the gap. Germline values: CDR1 DFQATT, CDR2 SNEGSKA (reference sequence). The CDR3 contains 10 residues. This sample's time point: newly diagnosed GD, antithyroid drugs for less than 3 months. From PBMCs, RNA was extracted and then used to make the TCR library. Through Arm-PCR of CDR3 regions and iRepertoire HTBI primers, TCR beta libraries were built. Per the original methods: Spanning all samples, the identified segments comprised some 66 TRBV and more than 11 TRBJ. MiXCR, run by TCRdb on the multiplex PCR reads, gives a single entry per CDR3 protein. What appears here as the V and J calls and clone size reflects TCRdb's work, not the paper's. Among about 400,000 distinct CDR3 sequences listed, roughly 17% were seen once. This clonotype was observed a handful of times. No antigen is known for it. These same data were also listed under a study on T cells in Graves' hyperthyroidism and ophthalmopathy.

The sequence was obtained from a woman between 18 and 29 years old with Graves disease. The source was peripheral blood mononuclear cells (PBMCs), collected at new diagnosis, from a patient treated with antithyroid drugs. V is TRBV20-1 and J is TRBJ2-7; D is unresolved. CDR3 loop: CSATAYEQYF. The CDR3 DNA sequence: TGCAGTGCTACGGCCTACGAGCAGTACTTC.